The rows below give T cell receptor beta chains drawn from one sample of a study of T cell repertoires in cytomegalovirus infection. TCRdb reanalysed the reads using MiXCR and keeps one entry per CDR3 protein. The data contain approximately 110,000 distinct CDR3 sequences, around 10% of them singletons. Their antigen targets remain unknown. The sequencing sample was made of PBMCs, sequenced either directly or after in vitro stimulation (not recorded which). These receptors came from a human donor in good health (CMV status not recorded). Some clones in this sample may be carry-over from other donors' samples. Both conserved end residues are part of each CDR3. The order of the fields is clone size, J gene, D gene, V gene, CDR3 protein, CDR3 DNA. A D gene is named only where the DNA matches it firmly. For some rows the clone size is stated as once, few or many, or as a class when expanded; others skip it.

clone_size: .; j_call: TRBJ2-6; d_call: .; v_call: TRBV6-2/TRBV6-3; cdr3_aa: CASSYNRDSGANVLTF; cdr3_nt: TGTGCCAGCAGTTATAACAGGGACTCTGGGGCCAACGTCCTGACTTTC
clone_size: .; j_call: TRBJ2-3; d_call: .; v_call: TRBV18; cdr3_aa: CASSPEADTQYF; cdr3_nt: TGTGCCAGCTCACCGGAAGCAGATACGCAGTATTTT
clone_size: .; j_call: TRBJ2-7; d_call: TRBD2; v_call: TRBV7-2; cdr3_aa: CASSVGLAGVEQYF; cdr3_nt: TGTGCCAGCAGCGTCGGACTAGCGGGAGTCGAGCAGTACTTC
clone_size: few; j_call: TRBJ2-4; d_call: TRBD1; v_call: TRBV7-9; cdr3_aa: CASSLGDRGQDIQYF; cdr3_nt: TGTGCCAGCAGCTTAGGAGACAGGGGGCAGGACATTCAGTACTTC
clone_size: few; j_call: TRBJ2-4; d_call: .; v_call: TRBV7-2; cdr3_aa: CASSLGVAKNIQYF; cdr3_nt: TGTGCCAGCAGCTTGGGAGTAGCCAAAAACATTCAGTACTTC
clone_size: .; j_call: TRBJ2-5; d_call: TRBD1; v_call: TRBV19; cdr3_aa: CASSPDRRQETQYF; cdr3_nt: TGTGCCAGTAGTCCGGACAGGCGCCAAGAGACCCAGTACTTC
clone_size: .; j_call: TRBJ2-1; d_call: TRBD2; v_call: TRBV7-8; cdr3_aa: CASSLGGLAGVSGIF; cdr3_nt: TGTGCCAGCAGCTTAGGGGGGCTAGCGGGAGTTTCTGGGATCTTC
clone_size: few; j_call: TRBJ2-4; d_call: .; v_call: TRBV15; cdr3_aa: CATSRDQIARVQYF; cdr3_nt: TGTGCCACCAGCAGAGATCAAATTGCCCGGGTTCAGTACTTC
clone_size: .; j_call: TRBJ1-1; d_call: .; v_call: TRBV28; cdr3_aa: CASSFPGGNEAFF; cdr3_nt: TGTGCCAGCAGTTTCCCGGGGGGTAACGAAGCTTTCTTT
clone_size: .; j_call: TRBJ2-2; d_call: .; v_call: TRBV12-3/TRBV12-4; cdr3_aa: CASSSSSARVTGELFF; cdr3_nt: TGTGCCAGCAGTTCTTCTTCCGCCAGGGTGACCGGGGAGCTGTTTTTT
clone_size: many; j_call: TRBJ1-1; d_call: .; v_call: TRBV11-3; cdr3_aa: CASSLRGPNTEAFF; cdr3_nt: TGTGCCAGCAGCCTCAGGGGACCCAACACTGAAGCTTTCTTT
clone_size: many; j_call: TRBJ2-1; d_call: .; v_call: TRBV7-2; cdr3_aa: CASSLGPRSYNEQFF; cdr3_nt: TGTGCCAGCAGCTTAGGTCCACGCTCCTACAATGAGCAGTTCTTC
clone_size: .; j_call: TRBJ1-5; d_call: .; v_call: TRBV12-3/TRBV12-4; cdr3_aa: CASSPGHLPQHF; cdr3_nt: TGTGCCAGCAGTCCGGGACACTTGCCCCAGCATTTT
clone_size: many; j_call: TRBJ1-5; d_call: .; v_call: TRBV19; cdr3_aa: CASSTTYKSNQPQHF; cdr3_nt: TGTGCCAGTAGTACCACCTACAAGAGCAATCAGCCCCAGCATTTT
clone_size: few; j_call: TRBJ1-3; d_call: .; v_call: TRBV19; cdr3_aa: CASSSDRVLGSNSGNTIYF; cdr3_nt: TGTGCCAGTAGTTCGGACAGAGTATTAGGGAGCAACTCTGGAAACACCATATATTTT
clone_size: many; j_call: TRBJ1-5; d_call: TRBD1; v_call: TRBV6-1; cdr3_aa: CASTNVGQGSNQPQHF; cdr3_nt: TGTGCCAGCACCAACGTAGGACAGGGTAGCAATCAGCCCCAGCATTTT
clone_size: .; j_call: TRBJ2-7; d_call: .; v_call: TRBV27; cdr3_aa: CASSSRPPRATYEQYF; cdr3_nt: TGTGCCAGCAGTTCCCGTCCCCCTAGGGCCACCTACGAGCAGTACTTC
clone_size: few; j_call: TRBJ2-7; d_call: TRBD2; v_call: TRBV27; cdr3_aa: CASSSLGGGWYEQYF; cdr3_nt: TGTGCCAGCAGTAGCCTCGGGGGAGGGTGGTACGAGCAGTACTTC
clone_size: .; j_call: TRBJ2-1; d_call: .; v_call: TRBV6-1; cdr3_aa: CASTDNPGASYNEQFF; cdr3_nt: TGTGCCAGCACTGACAATCCGGGGGCGTCCTACAATGAGCAGTTCTTC
clone_size: many; j_call: TRBJ2-1; d_call: .; v_call: TRBV7-2; cdr3_aa: CASSTLAASFVEQFF; cdr3_nt: TGTGCCAGCAGCACCCTTGCGGCATCCTTTGTTGAGCAGTTCTTC
clone_size: many; j_call: TRBJ2-5; d_call: .; v_call: TRBV28; cdr3_aa: CASSNLRVETQYF; cdr3_nt: TGTGCCAGCAGTAACCTCCGGGTAGAGACCCAGTACTTC
clone_size: many; j_call: TRBJ1-2; d_call: TRBD1; v_call: TRBV12-3/TRBV12-4; cdr3_aa: CASSPSGTGNYGYTF; cdr3_nt: TGTGCCAGCAGTCCATCCGGGACAGGGAACTATGGCTACACCTTC
clone_size: .; j_call: TRBJ1-1; d_call: .; v_call: TRBV7-8; cdr3_aa: CASSLKRIMNTEAFF; cdr3_nt: TGTGCCAGCAGCTTAAAGAGGATCATGAACACTGAAGCTTTCTTT
clone_size: .; j_call: TRBJ2-5; d_call: TRBD1; v_call: TRBV11-3; cdr3_aa: CASSLSGQGWQTQYF; cdr3_nt: TGTGCCAGCAGCTTATCGGGACAGGGTTGGCAGACCCAGTACTTC
clone_size: many; j_call: TRBJ2-1; d_call: TRBD2; v_call: TRBV7-2; cdr3_aa: CASSLVGRVASGSEHEQFF; cdr3_nt: TGTGCCAGCAGCTTAGTGGGAAGGGTGGCTAGCGGGAGCGAGCATGAGCAGTTCTTC
clone_size: .; j_call: TRBJ2-5; d_call: .; v_call: TRBV4-3; cdr3_aa: CASSQDRLSGGETQYF; cdr3_nt: TGCGCCAGCAGCCAAGACAGACTCTCCGGGGGAGAGACCCAGTACTTC
clone_size: few; j_call: TRBJ2-1; d_call: .; v_call: TRBV7-6; cdr3_aa: CASSPRGRSSYNEQFF; cdr3_nt: TGTGCCAGCAGCCCCCGGGGCAGGAGCTCCTACAATGAGCAGTTCTTC
clone_size: many; j_call: TRBJ2-3; d_call: TRBD2; v_call: TRBV7-2; cdr3_aa: CASSPYGGLGPDTQYF; cdr3_nt: TGTGCCAGCAGCCCATATGGGGGACTAGGGCCAGATACGCAGTATTTT
clone_size: .; j_call: TRBJ2-5; d_call: TRBD2; v_call: TRBV11-2; cdr3_aa: CASSREAAQYF; cdr3_nt: TGTGCCAGCAGCCGGGAGGCGGCCCAGTACTTC